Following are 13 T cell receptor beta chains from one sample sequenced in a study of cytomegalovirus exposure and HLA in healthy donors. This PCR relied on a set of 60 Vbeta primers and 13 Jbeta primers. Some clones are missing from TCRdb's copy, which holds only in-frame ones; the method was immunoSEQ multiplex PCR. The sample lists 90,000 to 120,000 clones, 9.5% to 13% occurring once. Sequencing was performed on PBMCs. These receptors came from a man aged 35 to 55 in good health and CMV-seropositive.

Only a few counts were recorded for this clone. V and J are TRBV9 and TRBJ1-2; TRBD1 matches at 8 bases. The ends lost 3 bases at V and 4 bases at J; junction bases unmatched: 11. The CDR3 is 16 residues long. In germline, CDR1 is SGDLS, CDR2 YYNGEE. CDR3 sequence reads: CASSAVQTGETYGYTF. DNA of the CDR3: TGTGCCAGCAGCGCCGTACAGACAGGGGAGACCTATGGCTACACCTTC.

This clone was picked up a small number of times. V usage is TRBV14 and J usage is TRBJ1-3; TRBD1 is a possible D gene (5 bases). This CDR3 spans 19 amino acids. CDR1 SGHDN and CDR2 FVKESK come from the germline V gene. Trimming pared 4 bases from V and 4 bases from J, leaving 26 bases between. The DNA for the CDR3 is TGTGCCAGCAGCCGATGGGGCATAACAGGCCGGTCAGAGGGAAACACCATATATTTT. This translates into CASSRWGITGRSEGNTIYF.

The CDR3 sequence: CASSGDRGGEQYF. The CDR3 DNA sequence: TGCGCCAGCAGCGGGGACAGGGGCGGGGAGCAGTACTTC. This chain uses TRBV4-1 with TRBJ2-7; 10 nucleotides line up with TRBD1. The CDR3 sequence is 13 residues long. The germline V gene encodes CDR1 MGHRA and CDR2 YSYEKL. Trimming cost V 5 bases and J 7 bases; bases outside gene matches: 5.

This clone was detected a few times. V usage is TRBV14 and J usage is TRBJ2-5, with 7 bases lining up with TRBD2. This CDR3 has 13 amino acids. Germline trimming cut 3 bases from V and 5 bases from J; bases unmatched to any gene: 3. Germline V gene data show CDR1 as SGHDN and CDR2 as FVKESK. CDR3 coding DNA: TGTGCCAGCAGCCAGCGGGAGTCCGAGACCCAGTACTTC. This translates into CASSQRESETQYF.

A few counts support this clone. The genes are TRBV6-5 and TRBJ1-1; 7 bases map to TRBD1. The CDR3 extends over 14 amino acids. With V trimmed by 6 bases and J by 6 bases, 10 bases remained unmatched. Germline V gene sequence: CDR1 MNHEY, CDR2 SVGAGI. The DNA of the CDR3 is TGTGCCAGCAGGACCACAGGGGCCGCCGCTGAAGCTTTCTTT. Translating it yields CASRTTGAAAEAFF.

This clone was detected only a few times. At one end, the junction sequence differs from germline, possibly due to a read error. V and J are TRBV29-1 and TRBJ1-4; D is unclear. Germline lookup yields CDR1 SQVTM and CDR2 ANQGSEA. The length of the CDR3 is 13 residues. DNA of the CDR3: TGCAGCGTTGAAGGTTCCGCTAACGAAAAACTGTTTTTT. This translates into CSVEGSANEKLFF.

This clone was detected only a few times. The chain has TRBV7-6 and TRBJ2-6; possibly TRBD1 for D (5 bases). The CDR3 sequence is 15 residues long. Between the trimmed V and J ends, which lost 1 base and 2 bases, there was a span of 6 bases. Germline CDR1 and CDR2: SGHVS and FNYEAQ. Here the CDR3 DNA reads TGTGCCAGCAGCTTAGTAGGGGCTGGGGCCAACGTCCTGACTTTC. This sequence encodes CASSLVGAGANVLTF.

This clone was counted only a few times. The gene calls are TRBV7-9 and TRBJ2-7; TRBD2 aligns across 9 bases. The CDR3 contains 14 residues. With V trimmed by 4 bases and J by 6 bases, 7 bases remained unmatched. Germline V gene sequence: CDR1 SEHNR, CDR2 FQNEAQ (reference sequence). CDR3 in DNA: TGTGCCAGCAGCTCCCGAGCGACTAGCGGCGAGCAGTACTTC. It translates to CASSSRATSGEQYF.

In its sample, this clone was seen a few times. The CDR3 spells CASSLMTYGYTF. CDR3 in DNA: TGTGCCAGCAGTTTAATGACATATGGCTACACCTTC. This rearrangement joins TRBV28 to TRBJ1-2; unclear D gene. The germline V gene encodes CDR1 MDHEN and CDR2 SYDVKM. V lost 2 bases and J 5 bases, leaving 6 bases between the germline ends. This CDR3 contains 12 residues.

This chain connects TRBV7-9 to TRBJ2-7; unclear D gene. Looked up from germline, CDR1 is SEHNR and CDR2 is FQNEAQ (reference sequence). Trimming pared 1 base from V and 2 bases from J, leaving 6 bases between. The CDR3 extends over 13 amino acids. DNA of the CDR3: TGTGCCAGCAGCTTAGAAACTCCCTACGAGCAGTACTTC. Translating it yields CASSLETPYEQYF.

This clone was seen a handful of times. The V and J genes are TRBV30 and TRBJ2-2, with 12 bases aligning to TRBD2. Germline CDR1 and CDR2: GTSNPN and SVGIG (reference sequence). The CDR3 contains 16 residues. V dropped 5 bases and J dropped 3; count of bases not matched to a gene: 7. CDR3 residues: CAWLTSGRLYTGELFF. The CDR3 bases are TGTGCCTGGTTGACTAGCGGGAGATTGTACACCGGGGAGCTGTTTTTT.

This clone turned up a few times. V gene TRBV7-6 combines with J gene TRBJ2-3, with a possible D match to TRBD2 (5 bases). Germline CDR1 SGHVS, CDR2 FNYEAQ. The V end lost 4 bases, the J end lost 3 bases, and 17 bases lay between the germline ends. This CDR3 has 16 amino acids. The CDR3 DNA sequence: TGTGCCAGCAGCTCATCTAGCTCCTTTGTGACAGATACGCAGTATTTT. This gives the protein CASSSSSSFVTDTQYF.

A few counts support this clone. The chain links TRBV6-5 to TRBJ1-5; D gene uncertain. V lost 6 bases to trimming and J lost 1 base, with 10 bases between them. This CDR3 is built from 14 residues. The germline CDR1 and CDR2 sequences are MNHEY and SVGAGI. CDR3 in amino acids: CASSVDWSNQPQHF. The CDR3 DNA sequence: TGTGCCAGCAGCGTCGACTGGAGCAATCAGCCCCAGCATTTT.